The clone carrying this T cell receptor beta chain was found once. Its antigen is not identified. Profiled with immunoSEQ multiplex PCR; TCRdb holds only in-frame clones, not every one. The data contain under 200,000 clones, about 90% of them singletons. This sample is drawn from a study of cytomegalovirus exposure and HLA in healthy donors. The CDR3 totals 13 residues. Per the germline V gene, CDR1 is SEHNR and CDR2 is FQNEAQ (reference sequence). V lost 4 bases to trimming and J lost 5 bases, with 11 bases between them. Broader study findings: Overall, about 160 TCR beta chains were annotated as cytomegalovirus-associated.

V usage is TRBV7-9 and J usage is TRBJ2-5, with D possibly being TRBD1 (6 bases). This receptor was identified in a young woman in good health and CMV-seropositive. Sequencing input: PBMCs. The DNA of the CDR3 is TGTGCCAGCAGCTACCGCCAGGGGGAGACCCAGTACTTC. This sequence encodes CASSYRQGETQYF. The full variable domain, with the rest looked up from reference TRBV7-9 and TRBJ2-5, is DTGVSQNPRHKITKRGQNVTFRCDPISEHNRLYWYRQTLGQGPEFLTYFQNEAQLEKSRLLSDRFSAERPKGSFSTLEIQRTEQGDSAMYLCASSYRQGETQYFGPGTRLLVL.